Below, 2 T cell receptor gamma chains from the same sample are listed, as sequenced in a study of gamma-delta T cells after stem cell transplantation. TCRdb reprocessed the RT-PCR reads using CATT. Among over 1,500 gamma-chain clones listed, 3% to 4% were seen once. Sequencing was performed on gamma-delta T cells. The receptor source for this set is a human donor. It is not recorded whose cells these are; they may come from a transplant donor.

This clone has just a few counts. The genes are TRGV9 and TRGJP. The CDR3 covers 16 residues. Unmatched junction bases numbered 5, after V lost 2 bases and J lost 7 bases. From germline, CDR1 is GITISATS and CDR2 ISYDGTV (reference sequence). The CDR3 is CALWEEAELGKKIKVF. The CDR3 DNA reads as TGTGCCTTGTGGGAGGAGGCTGAGTTGGGCAAAAAAATCAAGGTATTT.

This clone was detected a few times. This may stem from a read error, because a much larger clone lies one nucleotide away. This chain connects TRGV9 to TRGJ1 or TRGJ2. Losses at the gene ends were 3 bases for V and 6 bases for J; bases not matched to a gene: 14. Germline V gene data show CDR1 as GITISATS and CDR2 as ISYDGTV (reference sequence). The CDR3 covers 15 residues. In nucleotides, the CDR3 is TGTGCCTTGTGGGAGATTTCCAACCGGAGTTATAAGAAACTCTTT. This gives the protein CALWEISNRSYKKLF.